The following is a T cell receptor beta chain sequence with its context. Its antigen is not known. This entry is derived from a study of beta chain features in type 1 diabetes. As for the study in general: Examined across all samples were around 110 million sorted cells.

Expressed TCRB transcripts were sequenced because the isolated RNA had all been reverse transcribed beforehand. Generated by immunoSEQ multiplex PCR, the TCRdb table keeps only in-frame clones and is missing some. The table shows roughly 400,000 clones, with around 13% occurring only once. Whole-study results and caveats: A cDNA-based sequencing approach could over-represent cells with high TCR expression.

The ends lost 8 bases at V and 4 bases at J; junction bases unmatched: 8. This CDR3 comprises 14 residues. Germline loops: CDR1 MRHNA, CDR2 SNTAGT. Sequencing was carried out using naive CD4+ T cells from blood. V is TRBV6-4 and J is TRBJ2-5; 9 bases are a match to TRBD1. This sequence was found in a man aged 25 to 40 in good health. CDR3 coding DNA: TGTGCCAGCGCACCTACAGGGGGCGGAGAGACCCAGTACTTC. Protein product: CASAPTGGGETQYF.